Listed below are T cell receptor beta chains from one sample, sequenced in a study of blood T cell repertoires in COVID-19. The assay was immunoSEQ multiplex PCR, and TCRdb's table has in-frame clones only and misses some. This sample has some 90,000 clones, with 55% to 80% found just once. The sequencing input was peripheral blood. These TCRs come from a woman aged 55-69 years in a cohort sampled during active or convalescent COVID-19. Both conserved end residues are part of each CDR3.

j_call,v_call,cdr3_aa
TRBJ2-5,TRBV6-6,CASAYPGGGETQYF
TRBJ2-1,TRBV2,CASSGGQRAYNEQFF
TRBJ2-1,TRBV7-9,CASSLTPGQPAGDEQFF
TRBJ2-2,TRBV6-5,CASTLTRGSTGELFF
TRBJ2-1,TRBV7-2,CASSLVSFRGNEQFF
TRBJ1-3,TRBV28,CASSFWTDTGNTIYF
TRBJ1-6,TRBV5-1,CASSLGGGVFDSPLHF
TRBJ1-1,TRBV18,CASSTETVNTEAFF
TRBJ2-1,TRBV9,CASSAGGTPYGNEQFF
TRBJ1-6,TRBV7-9,CASSGQQGVNSPLHF
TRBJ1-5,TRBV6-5,CASSYSWQVNQPQHF
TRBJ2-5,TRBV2,CASSHRAETQYF
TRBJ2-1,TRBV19,CASSRDWSSYNEQFF
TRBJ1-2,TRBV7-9,CASSLPRTGGSTF
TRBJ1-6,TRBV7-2,CASSSGQGRYNSPLHF
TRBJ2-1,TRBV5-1,CASSSGLAEYNEQFF
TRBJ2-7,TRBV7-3,CASSLNRASYEQYF
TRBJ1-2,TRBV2,CASRHTGGYGYTF
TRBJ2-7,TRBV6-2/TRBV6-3,CASSSGTSYEQYF
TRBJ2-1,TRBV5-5,CASTTTAGTSVINEQFF
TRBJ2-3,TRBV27,CASSFSRGTDTQYF
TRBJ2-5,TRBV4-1,CASSQDKGSRGETQYF
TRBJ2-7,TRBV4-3,CASSQTSGGTEQYF
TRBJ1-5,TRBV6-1,CASSVDRREKPSNQPQHF